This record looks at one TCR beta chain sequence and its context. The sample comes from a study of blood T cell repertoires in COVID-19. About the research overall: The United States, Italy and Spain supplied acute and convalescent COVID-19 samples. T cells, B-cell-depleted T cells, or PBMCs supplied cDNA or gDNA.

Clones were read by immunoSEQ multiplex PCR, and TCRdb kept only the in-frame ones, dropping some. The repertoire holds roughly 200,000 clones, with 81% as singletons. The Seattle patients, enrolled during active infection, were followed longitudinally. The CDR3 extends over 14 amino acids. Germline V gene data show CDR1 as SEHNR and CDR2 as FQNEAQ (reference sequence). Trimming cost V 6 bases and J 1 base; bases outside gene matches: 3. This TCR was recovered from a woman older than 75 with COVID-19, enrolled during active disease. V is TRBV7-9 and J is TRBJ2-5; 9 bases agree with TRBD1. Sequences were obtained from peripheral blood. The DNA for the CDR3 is TGTGCCAGCAGTGACAGGGGGTTCCAAGAGACCCAGTACTTC. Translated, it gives CASSDRGFQETQYF.